The rows below give T cell receptor beta chains drawn from one sample of a study of blood T cell repertoires in COVID-19. The table came from immunoSEQ multiplex PCR; TCRdb's copy has only in-frame clones and leaves some out. The sample includes 37,000 or so clones, 85% to 90% of them seen just once. The sequenced sample consisted of peripheral blood. These receptors came from a man aged 65 to 85 with acute or convalescent COVID-19. Both conserved end residues are trimmed from each CDR3. Only some rows state a clone size, as once, few, many or a class for expanded clones.

j_gene: TRBJ2-5; abundance: -; v_gene: TRBV7-3; CDR3aa: ASSLGIAESGETQY
j_gene: TRBJ2-1; abundance: -; v_gene: TRBV6-2/TRBV6-3; CDR3aa: ASSFPLSSSYNEQF
j_gene: TRBJ2-1; abundance: -; v_gene: TRBV5-6; CDR3aa: ASSLDRTSTYNEQF
j_gene: TRBJ1-1; abundance: -; v_gene: TRBV11-2; CDR3aa: ASSLGTGWIGAF
j_gene: TRBJ1-1; abundance: -; v_gene: TRBV9; CDR3aa: ASSPRSREDTEAF
j_gene: TRBJ2-3; abundance: -; v_gene: TRBV3-1/TRBV3-2; CDR3aa: ASAGGREVTDTQY
j_gene: TRBJ2-3; abundance: once; v_gene: TRBV19; CDR3aa: ASSISAATDTQY
j_gene: TRBJ2-5; abundance: once; v_gene: TRBV5-6; CDR3aa: ASSLEGRRQETQY
j_gene: TRBJ1-1; abundance: -; v_gene: TRBV6-6; CDR3aa: ASSLQVAEAF
j_gene: TRBJ2-6; abundance: -; v_gene: TRBV4-3; CDR3aa: ASSPRGPGANVLT
j_gene: TRBJ2-1; abundance: -; v_gene: TRBV4-3; CDR3aa: ASSQEPPLAGAYNEQF
j_gene: TRBJ1-4; abundance: -; v_gene: TRBV7-2; CDR3aa: ASSLVQGSRGEKLF
j_gene: TRBJ2-1; abundance: once; v_gene: TRBV7-2; CDR3aa: ASSLGGHSYNEQF
j_gene: TRBJ2-7; abundance: -; v_gene: TRBV19; CDR3aa: ASGTPFSYEQY
j_gene: TRBJ2-1; abundance: -; v_gene: TRBV5-4; CDR3aa: ASSLGGLAGDEQF
j_gene: TRBJ2-5; abundance: -; v_gene: TRBV5-4; CDR3aa: ASSLEGGRETQY
j_gene: TRBJ1-5; abundance: -; v_gene: TRBV6-6; CDR3aa: ASSYLGGNQPQH
j_gene: TRBJ2-2; abundance: few; v_gene: TRBV5-1; CDR3aa: ASSPRGDTGELF
j_gene: TRBJ2-1; abundance: -; v_gene: TRBV3-1/TRBV3-2; CDR3aa: ASSPLAAGNEQF
j_gene: TRBJ2-7; abundance: -; v_gene: TRBV18; CDR3aa: ASSATSTGDEQY
j_gene: TRBJ2-1; abundance: -; v_gene: TRBV11-2; CDR3aa: ASSKYVTSGSYNEQF
j_gene: TRBJ2-1; abundance: once; v_gene: TRBV3-1/TRBV3-2; CDR3aa: ASSQGGLEINNEQF
j_gene: TRBJ1-6; abundance: -; v_gene: TRBV10-3; CDR3aa: AISDMNREDSPLH
j_gene: TRBJ2-1; abundance: -; v_gene: TRBV6-2/TRBV6-3; CDR3aa: ASSKTGAPSYNEQF
j_gene: TRBJ1-2; abundance: -; v_gene: TRBV7-2; CDR3aa: ASSASYGYT
j_gene: TRBJ1-1; abundance: -; v_gene: TRBV29-1; CDR3aa: SGAPGTTNTEAF
j_gene: TRBJ2-7; abundance: -; v_gene: TRBV6-5; CDR3aa: ASSYRPGSEQY
j_gene: TRBJ2-2; abundance: once; v_gene: TRBV7-9; CDR3aa: ASSSGQNTGELF
j_gene: TRBJ1-5; abundance: -; v_gene: TRBV18; CDR3aa: ASSLGQGGRQPQH
j_gene: TRBJ2-3; abundance: -; v_gene: TRBV4-3; CDR3aa: ASSQDPGTSTDTQY
j_gene: TRBJ2-5; abundance: few; v_gene: TRBV6-5; CDR3aa: ASSYSKQRQETQY
j_gene: TRBJ1-4; abundance: -; v_gene: TRBV4-3; CDR3aa: ASSQEWFGVSNEKLF
j_gene: TRBJ2-1; abundance: few; v_gene: TRBV11-3; CDR3aa: ASSRLAGGGDEQF
j_gene: TRBJ1-4; abundance: -; v_gene: TRBV5-1; CDR3aa: ASSGDSNEKLF
j_gene: TRBJ1-5; abundance: once; v_gene: TRBV6-6; CDR3aa: ASRGTGFSNQPQH
j_gene: TRBJ1-1; abundance: -; v_gene: TRBV15; CDR3aa: ATSRGGRWNTEAF
j_gene: TRBJ2-5; abundance: -; v_gene: TRBV21-1; CDR3aa: ASSNPPRGTSGSETQY
j_gene: TRBJ2-3; abundance: -; v_gene: TRBV6-2/TRBV6-3; CDR3aa: ASSYGLAGTVYLTDTQY
j_gene: TRBJ2-7; abundance: -; v_gene: TRBV3-1/TRBV3-2; CDR3aa: ASRPGPRDEQY